Listed here are 8 T cell receptor beta chains from one sample, sequenced in a study of monozygotic twins with inflammatory bowel disease. Following a re-call of the 5' RACE reads, TCRdb has one entry per CDR3 protein and lacks DNA. The repertoire table contains about 450,000 distinct CDR3 sequences. The sequenced sample consisted of blood. Source of these receptors: a human donor with ulcerative colitis or Crohn's disease, or a healthy co-twin of an affected twin (not recorded which).

V usage is TRBV28 and J usage is TRBJ1-1; lacking DNA, the TRBD1 call made by TCRdb goes unchecked. Germline V gene sequence: CDR1 MDHEN, CDR2 SYDVKM. The CDR3 is 15 amino acids. The CDR3: CASRKRDRANTEAFF.

The gene calls are TRBV20-1 and TRBJ2-1; the D call from TCRdb, TRBD1, cannot be confirmed without DNA. Looked up from germline, CDR1 is DFQATT and CDR2 is SNEGSKA (reference sequence). The CDR3 has 15 residues. The CDR3 region is CSAPPGRGAVDEQFF.

The chain carries TRBV12-3 or TRBV12-4 and TRBJ2-3; the TCRdb D gene call, TRBD2, has no DNA to confirm it. The CDR3 is 14 amino acids. This CDR3 is CASRRGGAADTQYF.

The chain is built from TRBV11-2 and TRBJ1-1. The CDR3 is 12 residues long. The germline V gene has CDR1 SGHAT and CDR2 FQNNGV. The CDR3 here is CASSPESTKAFF. Using reference TRBV11-2 and TRBJ1-1 for the parts outside the CDR3, the full variable domain is EAGVAQSPRYKIIEKRQSVAFWCNPISGHATLYWYQQILGQGPKLLIQFQNNGVVDDSQLPKDRFSAERLKGVDSTLKIQPAKLEDSAVYLCASSPESTKAFFGQGTRLTVV.

V is TRBV5-6 and J is TRBJ1-3. This CDR3 region has 17 residues. Germline V CDR1 and CDR2: SGHDT, YYEEEE. CDR3 region: CASSSKLKTGSGNTIYF.

The rearrangement links TRBV28 to TRBJ1-2; the TCRdb D gene call, TRBD1, has no DNA to confirm it. Germline values: CDR1 MDHEN, CDR2 SYDVKM. The CDR3 has 14 residues. The CDR3 region is CASSSGMRAYGYTF.

The V call is TRBV21-1, the J call TRBJ1-5. TRBV21-1 has pseudogene status. CDR3 length: 15 amino acids. This CDR3 reads CASSKTRDYNQPQHF.

This chain links TRBV9 with TRBJ2-5; TCRdb lists TRBD1, though no DNA is available to test this call. CDR3 length equals 15 residues. Per the germline V gene, CDR1 is SGDLS and CDR2 is YYNGEE. This CDR3 is CASSAQGSPQETQYF.